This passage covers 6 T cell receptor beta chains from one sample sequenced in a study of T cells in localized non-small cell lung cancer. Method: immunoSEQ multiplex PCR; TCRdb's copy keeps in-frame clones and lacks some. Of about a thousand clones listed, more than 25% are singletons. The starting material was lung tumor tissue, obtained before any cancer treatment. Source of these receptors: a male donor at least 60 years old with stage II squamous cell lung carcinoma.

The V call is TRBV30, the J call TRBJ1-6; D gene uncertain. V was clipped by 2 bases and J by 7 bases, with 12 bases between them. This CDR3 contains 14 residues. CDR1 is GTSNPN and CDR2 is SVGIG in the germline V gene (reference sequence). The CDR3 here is CAWSFLGLNSPLHF. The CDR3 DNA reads TGTGCCTGGAGTTTTTTGGGATTAAATTCACCCCTCCACTTT.

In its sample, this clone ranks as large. CDR3 protein: CASSLAGKAETQYF. CDR3 DNA: TGTGCCAGTTCCCTAGCGGGAAAGGCCGAGACCCAGTACTTC. This chain joins TRBV12-2 and TRBJ2-5; whether TRBD2, the table's D call, matches the DNA was not checked. TRBV12-2 is a documented pseudogene. The CDR3 is 14 amino acids.

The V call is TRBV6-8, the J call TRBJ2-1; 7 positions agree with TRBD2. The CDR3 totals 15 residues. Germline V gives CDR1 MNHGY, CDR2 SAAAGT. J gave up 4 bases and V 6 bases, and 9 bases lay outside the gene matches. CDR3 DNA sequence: TGTGCCAGCAGCGAAACCGGGGGGACGTACAATGAGCAGTTCTTC. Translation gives CASSETGGTYNEQFF.

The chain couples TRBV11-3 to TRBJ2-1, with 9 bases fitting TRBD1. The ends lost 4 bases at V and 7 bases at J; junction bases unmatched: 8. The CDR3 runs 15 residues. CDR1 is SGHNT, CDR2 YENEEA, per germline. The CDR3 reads CASSYRDRVRNEQFF. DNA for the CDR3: TGTGCCAGCAGCTACCGGGACAGGGTTCGTAATGAGCAGTTCTTC.

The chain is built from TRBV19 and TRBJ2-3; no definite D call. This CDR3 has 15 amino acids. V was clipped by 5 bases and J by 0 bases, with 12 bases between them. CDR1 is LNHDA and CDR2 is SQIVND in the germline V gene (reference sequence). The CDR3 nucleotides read TGTGCCAGTAGTTTACAGCAGCAGAGCACAGATACGCAGTATTTT. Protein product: CASSLQQQSTDTQYF.

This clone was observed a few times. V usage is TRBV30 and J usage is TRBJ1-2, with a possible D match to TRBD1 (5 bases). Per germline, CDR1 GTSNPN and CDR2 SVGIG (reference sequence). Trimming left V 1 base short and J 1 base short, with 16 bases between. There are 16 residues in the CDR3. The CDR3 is CAWSGVGDRDNYGYTF. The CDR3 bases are TGTGCCTGGAGTGGCGTCGGGGACCGAGATAACTATGGCTACACCTTC.